This TCR beta chain was identified during a study of blood T cells in healthy people across ages. A sample-barcoded 5' primer and a J-beta primer mix were used in a second PCR of about 7 to 12 cycles. TCRdb processed the 5' RACE reads anew with MiXCR; each CDR3 protein has one entry. The sample has 1.6 million or so distinct CDR3 sequences; roughly a third are singletons. The CDR3 has 14 amino acids. Trimming took 6 bases from V and 8 from J, leaving 16 bases between them. Germline CDR1 is LGHNT and CDR2 is FRNRAP. The chain has TRBV12-5 and TRBJ1-4; tentatively, D is TRBD1 (6 bases). This TCR came from a woman aged 30 to 39 in good health. Sequenced: blood. The CDR3 is CASGGTSAEEKLFF. The CDR3 coding sequence is TGTGCTAGTGGAGGGACATCGGCGGAGGAAAAACTGTTTTTT.